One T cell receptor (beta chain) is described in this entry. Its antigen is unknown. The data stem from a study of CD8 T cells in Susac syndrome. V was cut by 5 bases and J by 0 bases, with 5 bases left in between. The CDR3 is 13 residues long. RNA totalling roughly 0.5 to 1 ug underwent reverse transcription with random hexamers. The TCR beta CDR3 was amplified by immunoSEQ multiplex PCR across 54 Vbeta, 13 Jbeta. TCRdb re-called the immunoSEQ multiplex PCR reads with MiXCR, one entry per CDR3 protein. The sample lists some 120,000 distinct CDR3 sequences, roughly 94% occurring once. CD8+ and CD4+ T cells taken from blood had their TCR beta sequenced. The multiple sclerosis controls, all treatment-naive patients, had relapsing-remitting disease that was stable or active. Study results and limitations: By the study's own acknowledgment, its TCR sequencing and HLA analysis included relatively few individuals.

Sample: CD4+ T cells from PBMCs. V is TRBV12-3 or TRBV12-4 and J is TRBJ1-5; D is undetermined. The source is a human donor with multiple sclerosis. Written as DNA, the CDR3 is TGTGCCAGCAGTGCACCTAGCAATCAGCCCCAGCATTTT. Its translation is CASSAPSNQPQHF.